This TCR beta chain was recovered during a study of breast tumors, draining lymph nodes, adjacent tissues. This clonotype has at least ten counts. Germline CDR1 and CDR2: DFQATT and SNEGSKA (reference sequence). The V end was cut by 7 bases, the J end by 5 bases, with 17 bases between. This CDR3 comprises 13 residues. The lymph nodes were axillary draining lymph nodes from breast cancer patients. TCRdb re-called the multiplex PCR reads with MiXCR, one entry per CDR3 protein. The sample lists 140,000 to 150,000 distinct CDR3 sequences; about 30% were seen once. Input material: axillary lymph node tissue. This TCR was sampled from a female donor with breast cancer. Some clones in this sample may be carry-over from other donors' samples. V usage is TRBV20-1 and J usage is TRBJ2-5, with D possibly being TRBD1 or TRBD2 (5 bases each). CDR3 loop: CSVVLNEGETQYF. CDR3 bases: TGCAGTGTCGTGTTAAACGAGGGGGAGACCCAGTACTTC.